The 4 T cell receptor beta chains below all came from one sample that was sequenced in a study of OX40 agonist ivuxolimab in advanced cancers. Clones were read by immunoSEQ multiplex PCR, and TCRdb kept only the in-frame ones, dropping some. The table records under 45,000 clones, about 81% of them present only once. The sample consisted of CD4+ or CD8+ T cells sorted from blood, taken in a trial of the OX40 agonist ivuxolimab. All receptors derive from an adult with an advanced solid tumor such as melanoma, head and neck, liver or kidney cancer.

The chain is built from TRBV11-1 and TRBJ1-1; 7 nucleotides match TRBD1. The CDR3 extends over 14 amino acids. With V trimmed by 4 bases and J by 0 bases, 2 bases remained unmatched. The V gene's germline CDR1 is SGHAT and CDR2 FQDESV (reference sequence). The CDR3 DNA is TGTGCCAGCAGCTCCGACAGGGTGAACACTGAAGCTTTCTTT. Residues: CASSSDRVNTEAFF.

The V gene is TRBV2, the J gene TRBJ2-2, with D possibly being TRBD2 (5 bases). Looked up from germline, CDR1 is SNHLY and CDR2 is FYNNEI. Trimming stripped 5 bases from V and 4 bases from J, with 14 bases between. The CDR3 extends over 15 amino acids. The chain's CDR3 is CASSTRREGTGELFF. The CDR3 DNA follows: TGTGCCAGCAGTACTAGGCGCGAAGGCACCGGGGAGCTGTTTTTT.

CDR3 loop: CASTPGPQEVNTEAFF. In DNA form, the CDR3 reads TGTGCCAGCACCCCGGGACCCCAAGAGGTGAACACTGAAGCTTTCTTT. J is TRBJ1-1 and V is TRBV9, with D possibly matching TRBD1 (5 bases). The germline V gene encodes CDR1 SGDLS and CDR2 YYNGEE. The CDR3 totals 16 residues. Trimming removed 6 bases at V and 0 bases at J, with 18 bases between.

The CDR3 spells CASSQGLGTSGSYEQYV. DNA for the CDR3: TGCGCCAGCAGCCAGGGCCTAGGGACTAGCGGCTCCTACGAGCAGTACGTC. V usage is TRBV5-1 and J usage is TRBJ2-7; 11 bases agree with TRBD2. The CDR3 covers 17 residues. The germline V gene has CDR1 SGHRS and CDR2 YFSETQ. The ends lost 4 bases at V and 0 bases at J; junction bases unmatched: 9.